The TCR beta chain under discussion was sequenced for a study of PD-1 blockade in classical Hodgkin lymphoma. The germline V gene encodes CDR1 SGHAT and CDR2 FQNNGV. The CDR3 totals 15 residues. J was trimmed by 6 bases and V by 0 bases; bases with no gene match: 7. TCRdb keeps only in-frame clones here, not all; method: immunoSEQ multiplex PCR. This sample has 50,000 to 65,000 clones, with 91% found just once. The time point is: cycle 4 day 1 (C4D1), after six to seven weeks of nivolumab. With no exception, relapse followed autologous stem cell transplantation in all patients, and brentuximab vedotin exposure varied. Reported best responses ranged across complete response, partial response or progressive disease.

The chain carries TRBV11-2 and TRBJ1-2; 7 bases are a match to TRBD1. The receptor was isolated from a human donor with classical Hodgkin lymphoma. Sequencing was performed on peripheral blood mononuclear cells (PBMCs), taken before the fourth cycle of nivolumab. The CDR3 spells CASSLDPGRGNGYTF. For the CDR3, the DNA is TGTGCCAGCAGCTTAGATCCGGGCAGGGGGAATGGCTACACCTTC. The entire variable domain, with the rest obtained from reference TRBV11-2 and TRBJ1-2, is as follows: EAGVAQSPRYKIIEKRQSVAFWCNPISGHATLYWYQQILGQGPKLLIQFQNNGVVDDSQLPKDRFSAERLKGVDSTLKIQPAKLEDSAVYLCASSLDPGRGNGYTFGSGTRLTVV.